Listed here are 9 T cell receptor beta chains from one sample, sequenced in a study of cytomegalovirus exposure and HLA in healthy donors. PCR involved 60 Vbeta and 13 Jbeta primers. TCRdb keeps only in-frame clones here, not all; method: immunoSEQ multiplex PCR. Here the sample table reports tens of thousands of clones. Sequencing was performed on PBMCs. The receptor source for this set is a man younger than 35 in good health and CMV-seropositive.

The CDR3 sequence: CASSLTGYSNQPQHF. DNA of the CDR3: TGTGCCAGCAGTCTGACAGGGTATAGCAATCAGCCCCAGCATTTT. V usage is TRBV2 and J usage is TRBJ1-5; 7 positions match TRBD1. V was clipped by 5 bases and J by 0 bases; unmatched bases: 4. Germline V gene data show CDR1 as SNHLY and CDR2 as FYNNEI. The CDR3 covers 15 residues.

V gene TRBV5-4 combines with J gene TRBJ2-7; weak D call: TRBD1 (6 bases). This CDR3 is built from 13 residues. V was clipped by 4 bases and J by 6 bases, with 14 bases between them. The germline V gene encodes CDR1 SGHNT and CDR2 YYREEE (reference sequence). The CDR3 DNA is TGTGCCAGCAGCCCCATGGACAGCAGCGAGCAGTACTTC. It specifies CASSPMDSSEQYF.

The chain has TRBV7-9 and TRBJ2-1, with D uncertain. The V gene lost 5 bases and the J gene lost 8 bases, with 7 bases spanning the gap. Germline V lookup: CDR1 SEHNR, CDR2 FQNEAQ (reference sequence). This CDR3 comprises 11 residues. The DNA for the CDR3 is TGTGCCAGCAGCCCACTACATGAGCAGTTCTTC. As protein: CASSPLHEQFF.

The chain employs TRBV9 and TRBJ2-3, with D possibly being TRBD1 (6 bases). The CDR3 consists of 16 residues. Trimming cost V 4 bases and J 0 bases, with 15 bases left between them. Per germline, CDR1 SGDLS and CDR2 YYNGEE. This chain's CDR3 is CASSPRTAASTDTQYF. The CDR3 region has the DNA TGTGCCAGCAGCCCCCGGACAGCCGCTAGCACAGATACGCAGTATTTT.

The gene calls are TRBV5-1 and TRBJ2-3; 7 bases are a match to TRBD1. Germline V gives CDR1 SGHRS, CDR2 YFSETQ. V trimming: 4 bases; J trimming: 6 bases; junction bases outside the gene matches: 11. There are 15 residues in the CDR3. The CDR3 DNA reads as TGCGCCAGCAGCCTTGACACAGGGGCGCTTGATACGCAGTATTTT. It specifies CASSLDTGALDTQYF.

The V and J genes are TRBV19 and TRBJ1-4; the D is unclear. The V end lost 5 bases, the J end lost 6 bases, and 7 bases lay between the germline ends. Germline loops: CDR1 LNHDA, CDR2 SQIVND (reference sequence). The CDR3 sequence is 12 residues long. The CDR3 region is CASSQAYEKLFF. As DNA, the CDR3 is TGTGCCAGTAGTCAAGCGTATGAAAAACTGTTTTTT.

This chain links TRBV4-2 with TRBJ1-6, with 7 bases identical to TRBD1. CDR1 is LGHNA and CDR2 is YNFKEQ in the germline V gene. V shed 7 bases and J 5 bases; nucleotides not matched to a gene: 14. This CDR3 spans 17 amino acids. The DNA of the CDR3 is TGTGCCAGCAATCGGCAACCGGGACAGCGACATAATTCACCCCTCCACTTT. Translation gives CASNRQPGQRHNSPLHF.

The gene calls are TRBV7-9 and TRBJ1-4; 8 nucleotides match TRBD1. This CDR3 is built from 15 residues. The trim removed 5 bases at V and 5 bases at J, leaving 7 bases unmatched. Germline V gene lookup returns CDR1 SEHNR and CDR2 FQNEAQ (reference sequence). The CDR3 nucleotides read TGTGCCAGCAGCGTTGGACAGGGAGAGAATGAAAAACTGTTTTTT. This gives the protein CASSVGQGENEKLFF.

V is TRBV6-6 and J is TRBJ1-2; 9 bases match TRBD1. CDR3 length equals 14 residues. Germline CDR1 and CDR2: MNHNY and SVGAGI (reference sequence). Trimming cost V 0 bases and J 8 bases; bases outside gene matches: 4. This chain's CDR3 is CASSYSGQGNGYTF. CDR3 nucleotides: TGTGCCAGCAGTTACTCGGGACAGGGAAACGGCTACACCTTC.